These 9 T cell receptor beta chains originate from one sample sequenced in a study of cytomegalovirus exposure and HLA in healthy donors. Primers for the PCR totalled 60 Vbeta and 13 Jbeta. The protocol was immunoSEQ multiplex PCR, while the TCRdb copy is restricted to in-frame clones and leaves out a portion. This sample's table reports over 35,000 clones. Sequencing used PBMCs. Source of these receptors: a woman aged 25-40 years in good health and CMV-seronegative.

This chain links TRBV4-1 with TRBJ1-1, with TRBD1 matching over 7 bases. V was pared by 2 bases and J by 3 bases, with 6 bases of the junction left unmatched. Germline V gene lookup returns CDR1 MGHRA and CDR2 YSYEKL. The CDR3 spans 15 residues. For the CDR3, the DNA is TGCGCCAGCAGCCAACCACAGGGGCCGGACACTGAAGCTTTCTTT. It is translated as CASSQPQGPDTEAFF.

The V gene is TRBV9, the J gene TRBJ2-7; TRBD2 is a possible D gene (5 bases). V was clipped by 2 bases and J by 2 bases, with 11 bases between them. CDR3 size: 14 residues. Per germline, CDR1 SGDLS and CDR2 YYNGEE. The CDR3 DNA reads TGTGCCAGCAGCGTCACTCCAGCGGCCTACGAGCAGTACTTC. It yields the protein CASSVTPAAYEQYF.

The V gene is TRBV28, the J gene TRBJ2-7, with 11 nucleotides matching TRBD2. The V gene's germline CDR1 is MDHEN and CDR2 SYDVKM. Germline trimming cut 6 bases from V and 2 bases from J; bases unmatched to any gene: 6. This CDR3 contains 15 residues. CDR3 sequence: CASRASGRRAYEQYF. DNA for the CDR3: TGTGCCAGCAGGGCTAGCGGGAGGAGAGCCTACGAGCAGTACTTC.

This chain connects TRBV28 to TRBJ1-2; D perhaps matches TRBD1 (5 bases). Looked up from germline, CDR1 is MDHEN and CDR2 is SYDVKM. The CDR3 is 14 residues long. The V end lost 1 base, the J end lost 4 bases, and 10 bases lay between the germline ends. The CDR3 DNA reads as TGTGCCAGCAGTTTATCTCTGGGGGGCTATGGCTACACCTTC. It specifies CASSLSLGGYGYTF.

The chain carries TRBV5-6 and TRBJ2-7, with 10 bases matching TRBD2. V shed 4 bases, J shed 3 bases, and the junction held 10 bases outside the gene matches. This CDR3 spans 16 amino acids. Germline V gives CDR1 SGHDT, CDR2 YYEEEE. The CDR3 sequence is CASSLSGLAKVYEQYF. CDR3 sequence (DNA): TGTGCCAGCAGCCTCTCGGGACTAGCGAAAGTCTACGAGCAGTACTTC.

The chain carries TRBV28 and TRBJ2-1; D unclear. The germline V gene has CDR1 MDHEN and CDR2 SYDVKM. The CDR3 contains 17 residues. The V gene lost 4 bases and the J gene lost 4 bases, with 20 bases spanning the gap. As DNA, the CDR3 is TGTGCCAGCAGTTGGAGACTTCACCCCTCGGGTTACAATGAGCAGTTCTTC. As protein: CASSWRLHPSGYNEQFF. Full variable domain (remainder filled in from reference TRBV28 and TRBJ2-1): DVKVTQSSRYLVKRTGEKVFLECVQDMDHENMFWYRQDPGLGLRLIYFSYDVKMKEKGDIPEGYSVSREKKERFSLILESASTNQTSMYLCASSWRLHPSGYNEQFFGPGTRLTVL.

CDR3 sequence: CASSGHGSQEQFF. CDR3 DNA sequence: TGTGCCAGCAGTGGCCACGGGAGTCAGGAGCAGTTCTTC. This chain connects TRBV6-4 to TRBJ2-1; the D gene is possibly TRBD2 (6 bases). Trimming removed 4 bases from V and 10 bases from J, with 14 bases in between. Germline CDR1 MRHNA, CDR2 SNTAGT. The CDR3 extends over 13 amino acids.

The chain joins TRBV18 to TRBJ2-7; TRBD2 matches 11 bases. CDR3 length: 15 amino acids. J was trimmed by 4 bases and V by 0 bases; bases with no gene match: 2. The germline CDR1 and CDR2 sequences are KGHSH and LQKENI. The chain's CDR3 is CASSPPGTSGYEQYF. The CDR3 nucleotides are TGTGCCAGCTCACCACCTGGGACTAGCGGATACGAGCAGTACTTC. The full variable domain, with the rest looked up from reference TRBV18 and TRBJ2-7, is NAGVMQNPRHLVRRRGQEARLRCSPMKGHSHVYWYRQLPEEGLKFMVYLQKENIIDESGMPKERFSAEFPKEGPSILRIQQVVRGDSAAYFCASSPPGTSGYEQYFGPGTRLTVT.

The V call is TRBV4-1, the J call TRBJ1-2, with D perhaps matching TRBD1 (5 bases). The germline V gene has CDR1 MGHRA and CDR2 YSYEKL. The CDR3 runs to 14 residues. V was pared by 1 base and J by 6 bases, with 12 bases between. In nucleotides, the CDR3 is TGCGCCAGCAGCCAAGTGGTGGGGCTCGATGGCTACACCTTC. Encoded protein: CASSQVVGLDGYTF.